These T cell receptor beta chains were read from a single sample in a study of T cells in Graves' hyperthyroidism and ophthalmopathy. TCRdb independently ran MiXCR on the multiplex PCR reads; one entry per CDR3 protein. This repertoire shows about 710,000 distinct CDR3 sequences, about a sixth found once; its top ten account for roughly 8%. The source material was blood. The receptor set was obtained from a man aged 18 to 29 with Graves' hyperthyroidism. The CDR3 runs from the conserved cysteine through the conserved F or W. The D gene is left open where the match is weak. Some rows mark clone size as missing; the rest say once, few, many or name a class of expanded clone.

clone_size: few; d_call: TRBD1; j_call: TRBJ1-3; v_call: TRBV5-6; cdr3_nt: TGTGCCAGCAGCTTGGGGACAGGGTGGTACACCATATATTTT; cdr3_aa: CASSLGTGWYTIYF
clone_size: many; d_call: .; j_call: TRBJ1-1; v_call: TRBV28; cdr3_nt: TGTGCCAGCAGTCCGATACCTCTGAACACTGAAGCTTTCTTT; cdr3_aa: CASSPIPLNTEAFF
clone_size: .; d_call: .; j_call: TRBJ2-1; v_call: TRBV18; cdr3_nt: TGTGCCAGCTCACCACCGGGCAGGGGTGAGCAGTTCTTC; cdr3_aa: CASSPPGRGEQFF
clone_size: many; d_call: .; j_call: TRBJ2-1; v_call: TRBV10-3; cdr3_nt: TGTGCCATCAGTGAAGGGGCTAATGAGCAGTTCTTC; cdr3_aa: CAISEGANEQFF
clone_size: .; d_call: TRBD1; j_call: TRBJ1-3; v_call: TRBV6-9; cdr3_nt: TGTGCCAGCAGTTCACACCCGACAGGGAACGGAAACACCATATATTTT; cdr3_aa: CASSSHPTGNGNTIYF
clone_size: .; d_call: TRBD1; j_call: TRBJ2-3; v_call: TRBV9; cdr3_nt: TGTGCCAGCAGCGTGCAGGGGGCATTTACAGATACGCAGTATTTT; cdr3_aa: CASSVQGAFTDTQYF
clone_size: .; d_call: .; j_call: TRBJ2-1; v_call: TRBV20-1; cdr3_nt: TGCAGTGGACTATTGAGTCTCAATGAGCAGTTCTTC; cdr3_aa: CSGLLSLNEQFF
clone_size: many; d_call: TRBD2; j_call: TRBJ2-3; v_call: TRBV28; cdr3_nt: TGTGCCAGCAGTTCGACTAGCGGGCAGAAACCCACAGATACGCAGTATTTT; cdr3_aa: CASSSTSGQKPTDTQYF
clone_size: .; d_call: .; j_call: TRBJ2-3; v_call: TRBV7-6; cdr3_nt: TGTGCCAGCAGCCCCCTTCCCAGCACAGATACGCAGTATTTT; cdr3_aa: CASSPLPSTDTQYF
clone_size: few; d_call: .; j_call: TRBJ1-4; v_call: TRBV28; cdr3_nt: TGTGCCAGCATTAACCCGGGCGCTAACGAAAAACTGTTTTTT; cdr3_aa: CASINPGANEKLFF
clone_size: many; d_call: TRBD2; j_call: TRBJ2-1; v_call: TRBV3-1; cdr3_nt: TGTGCCAGCAGCCTGCGACTAGCGGGGGCCTACAATGAGCAGTTCTTC; cdr3_aa: CASSLRLAGAYNEQFF
clone_size: few; d_call: .; j_call: TRBJ2-2; v_call: TRBV4-3; cdr3_nt: TGCGCCAGCAGCCAAGAGGGGATGGGGGGATGGACCGGGGAGCTGTTTTTT; cdr3_aa: CASSQEGMGGWTGELFF
clone_size: .; d_call: .; j_call: TRBJ2-4; v_call: TRBV6-2/TRBV6-3; cdr3_nt: TGTGCCAGCAGTACGTCCAAAAACATTCAGTACTTC; cdr3_aa: CASSTSKNIQYF
clone_size: .; d_call: .; j_call: TRBJ1-5; v_call: TRBV10-3; cdr3_nt: TGTGCCAGCAGCCCGGGGACATTTGAAAGTAGCAATCAGCCCCAGCATTTT; cdr3_aa: CASSPGTFESSNQPQHF
clone_size: .; d_call: .; j_call: TRBJ1-1; v_call: TRBV6-1; cdr3_nt: TGTGCCAGCAGTGAACTTCACCACGGACCGCTCGCTGAAGCTTTCTTT; cdr3_aa: CASSELHHGPLAEAFF
clone_size: many; d_call: TRBD2; j_call: TRBJ2-1; v_call: TRBV7-9; cdr3_nt: TGTGCCAGCAGCCCGAGGAGGGCGGGAGCTTCCGATGAGCAGTTCTTC; cdr3_aa: CASSPRRAGASDEQFF